The 30 T cell receptor beta chains below come from one sample, sequenced in a study of blood T cell repertoires in COVID-19. TCRdb keeps only in-frame clones here, not all; method: immunoSEQ multiplex PCR. This table holds 330,000 or so clones, over 80% found once. Source material: PBMCs or T cells enriched from blood (not recorded which). All receptors derive from a man aged 25-40 years who had recovered from COVID-19.

The V call is TRBV2, the J call TRBJ1-5; D is possibly TRBD1 (6 bases). The CDR3 runs 16 residues. CDR1 and CDR2 (germline): SNHLY, FYNNEI. Trimming shortened V by 3 bases and J by 7 bases, and 19 bases separated the two germline ends. The CDR3 nucleotides are TGTGCCAGCAGTGAGTTGGGGGCGCATTTAGGCCAGCCCCAGCATTTT. This gives the protein CASSELGAHLGQPQHF.

J is TRBJ2-7 and V is TRBV28, with D tentatively TRBD1 (6 bases). The CDR3 contains 16 residues. V gave up 6 bases and J gave up 2 bases, with 20 bases separating them. Germline V CDR1 and CDR2: MDHEN, SYDVKM. The chain's CDR3 is CASRSSFTGSTYEQYF. The CDR3 DNA reads as TGTGCCAGCAGGTCCTCCTTTACAGGGTCTACCTACGAGCAGTACTTC.

The V gene is TRBV11-2, the J gene TRBJ1-1, with TRBD1 matching over 7 bases. Germline-derived CDR1 and CDR2 are SGHAT and FQNNGV. The CDR3 is 14 residues long. V trimming: 1 base; J trimming: 7 bases; junction bases outside the gene matches: 6. The CDR3: CASSLGQGLIEAFF. DNA for the CDR3: TGTGCCAGCAGCTTAGGACAGGGCCTTATTGAAGCTTTCTTT.

The V and J genes are TRBV30 and TRBJ2-7; D is uncertain. V was cut by 2 bases and J by 4 bases, with 9 bases left in between. There are 12 residues in the CDR3. In germline, CDR1 is GTSNPN, CDR2 SVGIG (reference sequence). The CDR3 loop is CAWSPVSYEQYF. In nucleotides, the CDR3 is TGTGCCTGGAGTCCAGTGTCGTACGAGCAGTACTTC.

The gene calls are TRBV6-1 and TRBJ1-2; possible D gene TRBD1, 6 bases. This CDR3 spans 15 amino acids. Germline CDR1 reads MNHNS; CDR2 reads SASEGT. V lost 2 bases to trimming and J lost 6 bases, with 16 bases between them. The CDR3 bases are TGTGCCAGCAGTGAACTCAGAACAGGGCGTAATGGCTACACCTTC. It specifies CASSELRTGRNGYTF.

This rearrangement joins TRBV21-1 to TRBJ2-7; the D call in the table, TRBD2, was not verified against the DNA. TRBV21-1 is deemed a pseudogene. The CDR3 is made up of 15 amino acids. The CDR3 region has the DNA TGTGCCAGCAGCACCGAGCGGGGGCGAGCCTACGAGCAGTACTTC. Encoded protein: CASSTERGRAYEQYF.

This chain uses TRBV21-1 with TRBJ2-7; the DNA was not used to check the table's D call, TRBD2. TRBV21-1 is reported as a pseudogene. The CDR3 consists of 16 residues. The CDR3 spells CASPAGRSGGVTEQYF. CDR3 in DNA: TGTGCCAGTCCGGCAGGGCGTAGCGGGGGGGTGACCGAGCAGTACTTC.

The chain couples TRBV15 to TRBJ1-5; D is unclear. CDR1 and CDR2 (germline): LNHNV, YYDKDF (reference sequence). The CDR3 runs 16 residues. V dropped 5 bases and J dropped 0 bases, with 14 bases sitting between them. CDR3 amino acids: CATSPEKDYSNQPQHF. The CDR3 DNA is TGTGCCACCAGCCCTGAGAAAGATTATAGCAATCAGCCCCAGCATTTT.

The chain combines TRBV6-1 with TRBJ1-2; D is unresolved. Germline values: CDR1 MNHNS, CDR2 SASEGT. The CDR3 is 13 residues long. Trimming pared 3 bases from V and 2 bases from J, leaving 7 bases between. CDR3 sequence reads: CASSESGNYGYTF. The CDR3 DNA reads as TGTGCCAGCAGTGAGTCCGGGAACTATGGCTACACCTTC.

V usage is TRBV27 and J usage is TRBJ2-2; D is unclear. The germline gives CDR1 MNHEY, CDR2 SMNVEV (reference sequence). Trimming stripped 2 bases from V and 7 bases from J, with 5 bases between. The CDR3 runs 12 residues. The CDR3 bases are TGTGCCAGCAGTTTAGGCCACGGGGAGCTGTTTTTT. Protein sequence: CASSLGHGELFF.

V usage is TRBV3-1 (or the pseudogene TRBV3-2) and J usage is TRBJ2-1, with D perhaps TRBD2 (5 bases). The CDR3 contains 16 residues. The V end was cut by 1 base, the J end by 0 bases, with 10 bases between. Per germline, CDR1 LGHDT and CDR2 YNNKEL (reference sequence). This CDR3 reads CASSQVPADSYNEQFF. The DNA of the CDR3 is TGTGCCAGCAGCCAAGTCCCAGCGGACTCCTACAATGAGCAGTTCTTC.

This chain links TRBV7-2 with TRBJ1-2; no clear D. Germline V gives CDR1 SGHTA, CDR2 FQGNSA. This CDR3 contains 16 residues. V lost 1 base to trimming and J lost 0 bases, with 12 bases between them. The CDR3 sequence: CASSLVSRTSNYGYTF. The CDR3 bases are TGTGCCAGCAGCTTAGTCTCGAGAACTTCTAACTATGGCTACACCTTC.

V is TRBV3-1 (or the pseudogene TRBV3-2) and J is TRBJ2-7; perhaps TRBD2 as D (6 bases). V shed 5 bases and J shed 2 bases, with 13 bases lying between them. The CDR3 has 14 residues. Germline CDR1 and CDR2: LGHDT and YNNKEL (reference sequence). This chain's CDR3 is CASSWGAGTYEQYF. CDR3 sequence (DNA): TGTGCCAGCAGCTGGGGAGCGGGCACCTACGAGCAGTACTTC.

This sequence joins TRBV6-1 and TRBJ1-4; D may be TRBD1 (6 bases). The CDR3 runs to 17 residues. Germline V gene lookup returns CDR1 MNHNS and CDR2 SASEGT. V dropped 3 bases and J dropped 7 bases, with 21 bases sitting between them. The CDR3, as DNA: TGTGCCAGCAGTGATGGTATCGGTCGTCAGGGGCGTGAAAAACTGTTTTTT. Translating gives CASSDGIGRQGREKLFF.

This clone showed up just once. The chain joins TRBV10-3 to TRBJ1-3; the match to TRBD1 covers 11 bases. The V and J ends lost 9 bases and 0 bases, in that order; junction bases with no gene match: 7. Germline V lookup: CDR1 ENHRY, CDR2 SYGVKD. CDR3 length: 16 amino acids. In DNA, the CDR3 is TGTGCCATACGAGACGGGACAGGGGGCTCTGGAAACACCATATATTTT. Its protein is CAIRDGTGGSGNTIYF.

V and J are TRBV6-1 and TRBJ1-5, with D tentatively TRBD1 (6 bases). V lost 5 bases to trimming and J lost 6 bases, with 17 bases between them. This CDR3 has 15 amino acids. Germline V gene lookup returns CDR1 MNHNS and CDR2 SASEGT. In DNA form, the CDR3 reads TGTGCCAGCAGTTTTCAGGGGCAGGGCCGTCAGCCCCAGCATTTT. The encoded protein is CASSFQGQGRQPQHF.

The V call is TRBV11-1, the J call TRBJ2-7; D is perhaps TRBD2 (6 bases). The CDR3 extends over 16 amino acids. V lost 1 base to trimming and J lost 0 bases, with 13 bases between them. Germline lookup yields CDR1 SGHAT and CDR2 FQDESV (reference sequence). The CDR3 spells CASSLGAGRSSYEQYF. CDR3 DNA: TGTGCCAGCAGCTTAGGTGCGGGGAGAAGCTCCTACGAGCAGTACTTC.

This chain links TRBV10-3 with TRBJ2-5; 10 positions match TRBD2. CDR1 is ENHRY and CDR2 is SYGVKD in the germline V gene. V lost 2 bases to trimming and J lost 3 bases; unmatched junction nucleotides: 0. The CDR3 loop spans 14 amino acids. The CDR3 DNA is TGTGCCATCAGTGAGACTAGCGGGGAAGAGACCCAGTACTTC. This codes for CAISETSGEETQYF.

As for this clone: At the DNA level, this CDR3 is encoded by other sequences in the same sample as well. The V call is TRBV27, the J call TRBJ1-1, with D possibly being TRBD1 (5 bases). V was clipped by 3 bases and J by 4 bases, with 12 bases between them. CDR1 MNHEY and CDR2 SMNVEV come from the germline V gene (reference sequence). The CDR3 is made up of 14 amino acids. The CDR3 reads CASSLGRGGTEAFF. The CDR3, as DNA: TGTGCCAGCAGTTTGGGGCGGGGGGGCACTGAAGCTTTCTTT.

J is TRBJ1-2 and V is TRBV2; the match to TRBD1 covers 7 bases. CDR1 and CDR2 from the germline V gene are SNHLY and FYNNEI. V lost 4 bases and J lost 13; bases outside the gene matches: 9. The CDR3 has 12 residues. CDR3 amino acids: CASSVTGPSFTF. DNA for the CDR3: TGTGCCAGCAGTGTGACAGGGCCAAGCTTCACCTTC.

The CDR3 is CASSLGQGSGNIQYF. Here the CDR3 DNA reads TGCGCCAGCAGCTTGGGTCAGGGCTCGGGAAACATTCAGTACTTC. This sequence joins TRBV5-1 and TRBJ2-4; TRBD1 is a possible D gene (5 bases). Germline values: CDR1 SGHRS, CDR2 YFSETQ. The V end lost 0 bases, the J end lost 6 bases, and 13 bases lay between the germline ends. The CDR3 spans 15 residues.

The chain is built from TRBV9 and TRBJ2-3; possible D gene TRBD2, 7 bases. Trimming took 0 bases from V and 4 from J, leaving 12 bases between them. Germline V gene lookup returns CDR1 SGDLS and CDR2 YYNGEE. The CDR3 length is 15 residues. The CDR3 sequence is CASSVAGRGPDTQYF. DNA for the CDR3: TGTGCCAGCAGCGTAGCCGGGCGGGGGCCAGATACGCAGTATTTT.

The chain links TRBV5-1 to TRBJ1-4; D gene unclear. Trimming pared 5 bases from V and 4 bases from J, leaving 15 bases between. The CDR3 has 15 residues. The germline CDR1 and CDR2 sequences are SGHRS and YFSETQ. Here the CDR3 reads CASSPGSRINEKLFF. DNA for the CDR3: TGCGCCAGCAGTCCGGGGTCCCGGATTAATGAAAAACTGTTTTTT.

The rearrangement joins TRBV28 to TRBJ1-1; TRBD1 is a possible D gene (5 bases). Germline-derived CDR1 and CDR2 are MDHEN and SYDVKM. The CDR3 has 14 residues. V lost 6 bases and J 1 base, leaving 12 bases between the germline ends. The CDR3 loop is CASRGLNWNTEAFF. In nucleotides, the CDR3 is TGTGCCAGCAGGGGACTCAACTGGAACACTGAAGCTTTCTTT. Full variable domain (missing parts from reference TRBV28 and TRBJ1-1): DVKVTQSSRYLVKRTGEKVFLECVQDMDHENMFWYRQDPGLGLRLIYFSYDVKMKEKGDIPEGYSVSREKKERFSLILESASTNQTSMYLCASRGLNWNTEAFFGQGTRLTVV.

The chain recombines TRBV19 with TRBJ2-2, with TRBD2 identical over 7 bases. CDR1 and CDR2 (germline): LNHDA, SQIVND (reference sequence). V trimming: 2 bases; J trimming: 1 base; junction bases outside the gene matches: 4. The CDR3 spans 16 residues. The CDR3 region is CASSINLAENTGELFF. The CDR3 coding sequence is TGTGCCAGTAGTATAAACCTAGCGGAGAACACCGGGGAGCTGTTTTTT.

The chain has TRBV2 and TRBJ2-2; no clear D. This CDR3 spans 14 amino acids. With 0 bases removed from V and 12 bases from J, the gap between germline ends came to 14 bases. In germline, CDR1 is SNHLY, CDR2 FYNNEI. In DNA form, the CDR3 reads TGTGCCAGCAGTGAAGCTGTGGAGTTGATGAAGCTGTTTTTT. This codes for CASSEAVELMKLFF.

The chain uses TRBV10-1 and TRBJ2-2; 12 nucleotides align to TRBD2. This CDR3 spans 16 amino acids. The trim removed 4 bases at V and 1 base at J, leaving 1 base unmatched. Germline V CDR1 and CDR2: WNHNN, SYGVQD (reference sequence). The CDR3, as DNA: TGCGCCAGCAGTGGGACTAGCGGGGAGAACACCGGGGAGCTGTTTTTT. This sequence encodes CASSGTSGENTGELFF.

The chain has TRBV25-1 and TRBJ1-2; a weak D match, TRBD1 (5 bases). The CDR3 is 15 residues long. Germline V gene sequence: CDR1 MGHDK, CDR2 SYGVNS. Deletions cut 2 bases from V and 7 bases from J, with 17 bases between. The CDR3 nucleotides read TGTGCCAGCAGTGAAGGGGCCCACAGGCTTTCTGGCTACACCTTC. Protein sequence: CASSEGAHRLSGYTF.

The CDR3 bases are TGTGCCAGCAGCCGCAGGACAGGGGGCTTCGACGAGCAGTACTTC. It yields the protein CASSRRTGGFDEQYF. The chain uses TRBV3-1 (or the pseudogene TRBV3-2) and TRBJ2-7, with 11 bases matching TRBD1. After removal of 4 bases from V and 5 bases from J, the junction contained 7 bases not matched to a gene. This CDR3 has 15 amino acids. CDR1 and CDR2 (germline): LGHDT, YNNKEL (reference sequence).

The genes are TRBV5-1 and TRBJ2-1, with 10 positions matching TRBD2. The germline gives CDR1 SGHRS, CDR2 YFSETQ. The V gene end was trimmed by 5 bases and the J gene end by 5 bases; junction bases not matched to a gene: 7. CDR3 length: 15 residues. This chain's CDR3 is CASRSLAGANNEQFF. In DNA, the CDR3 is TGCGCCAGCAGGTCCCTAGCGGGGGCAAACAATGAGCAGTTCTTC.